This entry concerns a single TCR beta chain. Its specificity is not known. Random-hexamer reverse transcription was applied to roughly 0.5 to 1 ug RNA. Amplification of TCR beta CDR3 across 54 Vbeta and 13 Jbeta was performed with immunoSEQ multiplex PCR. Using its own MiXCR run on the immunoSEQ multiplex PCR reads, TCRdb lists one record per CDR3 protein. This sample has 150,000 to 200,000 distinct CDR3 sequences, with around 93% found just once. The V gene's germline CDR1 is SEHNR and CDR2 FQNEAQ (reference sequence). CDR3 length: 15 amino acids. Deletions cut 0 bases from V and 7 bases from J, with 14 bases between. This specimen comes from a study of CD8 T cells in Susac syndrome. Regarding the study as a whole: The number of individuals included in the study's TCR sequencing and HLA analysis was acknowledged as relatively small.

Blood CD8+ and CD4+ T cells underwent high-throughput TCR beta sequencing. Negative isolation yielded CD8+ and CD4+ T cells; FACS enriched TEMRA cells. Sequenced: CD4+ T cells from PBMCs. The sequence was obtained from a human donor in good health. The rearrangement joins TRBV7-9 to TRBJ2-3; D is unclear. The CDR3 DNA sequence: TGTGCCAGCAGCTTAGCGCGGCAGGTGGGGAATACGCAGTATTTT. This sequence encodes CASSLARQVGNTQYF.